The T cell receptor (beta chain) described here comes from a study of cytomegalovirus exposure and HLA in healthy donors (dated by TCRdb to 2016 to 2017). Turning to the overall study: An earlier analysis of a few hundred of the donors reported about 280 Gb of sequence data and some 110 million unique TCR beta sequences obtained from about 179 million T cells. An earlier analysis of around 580 of the donors used high-throughput TCR beta sequencing to judge whether each TCR beta V gene segment behaved as functional or pseudogenic. Approximately 300 gigabases of sequencing data and about 92 million unique TCR sequences made up an early release that covered 640 HLA-typed donors. Class I and class II HLA loci were covered by the typing at four-digit resolution. Among some 410 genotyped donors of the cohort, an average of 235,054 unique TCR beta nucleotide sequences were sequenced per donor, around 18% of them non-productive. Donor age, sex, ethnicity and CMV serostatus were collected together with the repertoire data. The aim of the study was to test whether cataloging public T cell receptors could identify signatures of past pathogen exposure. Rather than drawing on any new phenotypic data, the later analysis identified candidate immune exposures from TCR beta sequences and the way those sequences occurred across donors. High-throughput TCR immunosequencing, statistical association of individual TCRs with disease status, and machine learning were combined to predict cytomegalovirus infection status. All discovery cohort repertoires had been generated using a single sequencing platform. In a later genetic analysis, genome-wide SNP genotypes for 398 of the 666 donors were used, and that subset was treated as a discovery cohort. Of the roughly 420 genotyped donors, less than 90% were placed in the genetic ancestry cluster associated with self-reported Caucasian donors. Along with the roughly 700-subject first cohort, a separate validation cohort of over a hundred different subjects was used. In a later analysis, previously published TCR beta repertoires from 550 to 750 donors were re-analyzed and high-resolution HLA genotyping was added so that TCR occurrence patterns could be studied. The study used immunosequencing to profile the T cell repertoires of several hundred subjects and linked those repertoires to cytomegalovirus serostatus. Typing coverage varied by locus: roughly 620-640 donors for A, B, C, DRB1 and DQB1; approximately 500 for DQA1; around 570 for DPA1; under 490 for DPB1. Four to six DR-DQ haplotypes were handled as single units for association and clustering, since linkage in the cohort was strong.

Overall study outcomes, separate from this receptor: The classifier was reported to diagnose cytomegalovirus status with high specificity and sensitivity in both the original and validation cohorts. The study listed 150 to 200 TCR beta chains as associated with cytomegalovirus. According to a later analysis, parvovirus B19, influenza, CMV and Epstein-Barr virus appeared linked to several top co-occurrence clusters. Correlated functional status among segregating V segments might reflect linkage disequilibrium, but an unknown experimental factor could not be ruled out. Presence/absence analyses assumed roughly uniform sequencing depth across donors, an assumption that may not hold. A group of highly shared sequence variants was considered likely to be a technical artifact of the sequencing pipeline. In a later analysis, the rate of TCR association differed among HLA loci, with DRB1 alleles having the most associated TCRs and HLA-C alleles having the fewest. Some IMGT-functional V segments, including TRBV6-2 and TRBV6-3, could not be told apart with the 87-base-pair reads, so those segments were excluded. When HLA alleles, especially DR and DQ, strongly co-occurred, attributing TCR associations to individual alleles was difficult. The authors suggested that the approach could potentially be generalized to other disease states and immunological phenotypes. Across donors, most TCR sequences were observed very rarely, whereas some public TCRs were present in many individuals. Because counts were too low, roughly 17 rarely observed V segments, including chromosome 9 orphons, were left out of the earlier analysis of 587 of the donors. A later analysis found that most CMV-associated TCR beta chains appeared HLA-restricted, with HLA associations seemingly driven largely by CMV exposure. V-gene and J-gene trimming of TCR beta chains was associated with a missense DCLRE1C variant in a later genetic analysis, and the association was replicated in an independent cohort. In this cohort, only TCR beta chains were sequenced, and detectable features were limited by the absence of alpha or paired-chain data. In a later analysis, some 17,000 TCR beta sequences were associated with specific HLA alleles at a false discovery rate of 0.05. According to a later genetic analysis, donors in an Asian-associated ancestry cluster had fewer N-insertions in productive TCRs than the approximately 610-donor mean. In a later analysis, HLA-associated TCR beta chains showed more clonal expansion and lower generation probabilities than non-associated chains that were equally common. A few of the identified cytomegalovirus-associated TCR beta chains were confirmed in vitro to be specific for cytomegalovirus antigens. A further reported finding was that TCR beta sequences accurately predicted the HLA-A and HLA-B alleles for most subjects in the first cohort. HLA typing was unavailable for some donors at each locus, so association tests used only the typed subset. For the cohort, immune exposure information was limited to CMV serostatus. In an earlier analysis of some 640 of the donors, most TCR beta V segments were observed in productive rearrangements about 90% or about 30% of the time, broadly matching IMGT annotations.

From cysteine to phenylalanine, the CDR3 is 15 amino acids long. Only the CDR3 part of the read is kept: 45 bases, read in frame from the first base. V is shortened by 0 bases, J by 2 bases, and the region joining them spans 9 bases. From a lookup of the germline V gene, CDR1 and CDR2 are SGHTA and FQGNSA. Libraries were made using the immunoSEQ multiplex PCR assay. A mixture of 60 forward primers for TCR Vbeta segments and 13 reverse primers for TCR Jbeta segments was used in the multiplex PCR. The CDR3 region of rearranged TCR beta genes was amplified from genomic DNA with a multiplex PCR assay. The amplified TCR beta libraries were sequenced on the Illumina HiSeq System as 87-base-pair reads. Concerning the study's data processing: A later analysis tallied around 80 million unique TCR beta chains across the 666 repertoires, and approximately 12 million of those chains were shared by two or more donors. A nearest-neighbor algorithm error-corrected the raw reads and collapsed the reads into unique sequences, merging closely related sequences to remove PCR and sequencing errors. V, D and J gene segments were assigned by aligning CDR3 sequences to IMGT reference sequences. For a sequence to be retained, a match of at least six nucleotides was required to both a V gene segment and a J gene segment. Rearrangements were called productive when the CDR3 lacked stop codons and stayed in frame with V and J; all others were non-productive. Following IMGT convention, CDR3 was defined as the stretch from the second conserved V-encoded cysteine up to the conserved J-encoded phenylalanine. In an earlier analysis of roughly 580 of the donors, sequences lacking an unambiguous match to a single V gene segment were excluded. In an earlier analysis of a few hundred of the donors, V segments were called functional above 56.7% productive rearrangements and were called segregating when the between-donor standard deviation exceeded 5%. A statistical classification framework was built for diagnosing cytomegalovirus status from the catalog of TCR beta chain sequences. V and J gene assignment, in a later analysis, came from comparing TCR nucleotide sequences with IMGT/GENE-DB human TR gene sequences. The TCRdist pipeline was used in a later analysis to assign CDR3 sequences and most-parsimonious VDJ recombination scenarios. In a later analysis, every TCR beta chain was defined by the combination of its CDR3 amino acid sequence and its V-gene family, and reads without a unique V-gene family were dropped. In a later analysis, 450 to 600 highly shared, low-generation-probability nucleotide sequences were removed to address suspected cross-contamination and a sequencing artifact. In a later analysis, a clonal expansion index was calculated for each public chain from normalized within-repertoire ranks of inferred template counts. In a later analysis, generation probabilities were computed with a VDJ recombination model fitted to out-of-frame rearrangements, and the resulting probabilities were checked against IGoR. Hypergeometric tests were used in a later analysis to score TCR-TCR, TCR-HLA and TCR-CMV co-occurrence, with a repertoire-size bias correction applied to the TCR pairs. A later analysis estimated false discovery rates by permuting HLA or CMV assignments 20 times. In a later analysis, co-occurring TCRs were grouped using DBSCAN, and TCRdist sequence similarity was added for clustering within HLA-allele-positive subsets. Repertoires with fewer than 30,000 or more than 120,000 public chains, plus five repertoires with anomalous nucleotide sharing, were excluded from co-occurrence clustering. The immuneACCESS repertoire file appears here via TCRdb, limited to in-frame rearrangements. These files lack a portion of the clones; in checked studies, under half of the deficit traces to unresolved V genes, and the cause of the others is not known. The V and J calls and clone size come from that table; D and trimming were worked out from the DNA. This sample lists fewer than 200,000 clones; almost 80% were detected once. Of the sample, roughly 5.8% falls within the top ten clones.

The cohort comprised hundreds of healthy bone marrow donors. All cohort members were sampled while nominally healthy, although unrecorded immune exposures were likely present. The donor was CMV seropositive and belonged to the group of over 250 seropositive cohort members. A peripheral blood sample was collected from each donor, and TCR beta sequencing was performed on peripheral blood mononuclear cells. Genomic DNA extraction from the blood cell samples was performed with the Qiagen DNeasy Blood Extraction Kit. As for this clone: No antigen is known for it. No base qualities exist here, and no much larger clone lies one base off it.

The receptor was isolated from a man in his forties in good health and CMV-seropositive. The rearranged segments are TRBV7-2 and TRBJ2-3; D gene: possibly TRBD1, on 5 matching bases. What was sequenced was PBMCs. The CDR3 amino acid sequence is: CASSLALGPTDTQYF. The DNA sequence is given as TGTGCCAGCAGCTTAGCGTTGGGGCCCACAGATACGCAGTATTTT.